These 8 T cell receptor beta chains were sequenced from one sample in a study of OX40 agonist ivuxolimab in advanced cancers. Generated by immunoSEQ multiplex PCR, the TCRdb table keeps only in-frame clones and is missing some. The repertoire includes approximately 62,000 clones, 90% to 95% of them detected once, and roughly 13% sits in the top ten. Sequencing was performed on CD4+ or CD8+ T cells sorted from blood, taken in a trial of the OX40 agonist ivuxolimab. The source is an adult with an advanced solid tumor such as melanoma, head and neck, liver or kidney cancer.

The CDR3 protein is CASSPEGSGNTIYF. CDR3 nucleotide sequence: TGTGCCAGCAGCCCCGAGGGATCTGGAAACACCATATATTTT. The J gene is TRBJ1-3, the V gene TRBV7-6; D gene ambiguous. Looked up from germline, CDR1 is SGHVS and CDR2 is FNYEAQ. Trimming removed 5 bases at V and 1 base at J, with 9 bases between. This CDR3 comprises 14 residues. Together with reference TRBV7-6 and TRBJ1-3, the CDR3 gives the full variable domain: GAGVSQSPRYKVTKRGQDVALRCDPISGHVSLYWYRQALGQGPEFLTYFNYEAQQDKSGLPNDRFSAERPEGSISTLTIQRTEQRDSAMYRCASSPEGSGNTIYFGEGSWLTVV.

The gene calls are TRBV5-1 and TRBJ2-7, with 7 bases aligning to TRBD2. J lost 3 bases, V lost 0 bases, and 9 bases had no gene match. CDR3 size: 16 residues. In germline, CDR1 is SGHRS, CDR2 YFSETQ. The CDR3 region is CASSLGFMGEGYEQYF. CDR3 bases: TGCGCCAGCAGCTTGGGATTCATGGGGGAGGGCTACGAGCAGTACTTC.

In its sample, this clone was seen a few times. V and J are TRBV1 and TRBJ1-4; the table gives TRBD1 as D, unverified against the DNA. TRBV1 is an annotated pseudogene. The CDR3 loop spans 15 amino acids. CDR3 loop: CTSSIPGPTNEKLFF. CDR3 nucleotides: TGCACCAGCAGCATACCAGGGCCAACTAATGAAAAACTGTTTTTT.

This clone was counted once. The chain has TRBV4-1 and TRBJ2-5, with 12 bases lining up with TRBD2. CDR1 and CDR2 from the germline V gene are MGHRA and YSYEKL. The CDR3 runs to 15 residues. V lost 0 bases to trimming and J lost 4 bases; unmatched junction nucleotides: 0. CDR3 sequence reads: CASSQEGLAGETQYF. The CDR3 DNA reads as TGCGCCAGCAGCCAAGAGGGACTAGCGGGAGAGACCCAGTACTTC.

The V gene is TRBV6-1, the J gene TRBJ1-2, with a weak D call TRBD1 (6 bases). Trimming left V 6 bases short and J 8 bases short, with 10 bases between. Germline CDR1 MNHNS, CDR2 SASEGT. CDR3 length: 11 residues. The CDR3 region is CASRGGLGYTF. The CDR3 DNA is TGTGCCAGCAGGGGGGGCCTCGGCTACACCTTC.

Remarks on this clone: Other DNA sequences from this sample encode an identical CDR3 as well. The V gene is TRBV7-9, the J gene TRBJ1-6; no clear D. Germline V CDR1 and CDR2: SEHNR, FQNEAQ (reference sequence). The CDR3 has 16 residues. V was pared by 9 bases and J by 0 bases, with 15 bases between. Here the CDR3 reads CASSLDGSSYNSPLHF. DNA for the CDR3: TGTGCCAGTAGCCTGGACGGCAGCTCCTATAATTCACCCCTCCACTTT.

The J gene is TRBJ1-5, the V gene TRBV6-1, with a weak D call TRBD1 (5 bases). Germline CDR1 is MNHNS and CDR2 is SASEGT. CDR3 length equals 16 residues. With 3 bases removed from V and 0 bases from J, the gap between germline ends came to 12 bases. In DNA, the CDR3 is TGTGCCAGCAGTGATTTATGGGGCCCTAGCAATCAGCCCCAGCATTTT. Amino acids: CASSDLWGPSNQPQHF.

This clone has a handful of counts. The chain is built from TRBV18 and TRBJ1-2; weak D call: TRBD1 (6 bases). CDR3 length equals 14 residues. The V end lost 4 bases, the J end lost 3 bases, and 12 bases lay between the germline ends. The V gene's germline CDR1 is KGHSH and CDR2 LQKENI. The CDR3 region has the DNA TGTGCCAGCTCACTTTTGGACAGCGACTATGGCTACACCTTC. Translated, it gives CASSLLDSDYGYTF.